This T cell receptor beta chain emerged from a study of OX40 agonist ivuxolimab in advanced cancers. Looking at the study overall: Partial response was recorded in three patients: one hepatocellular carcinoma and two cutaneous melanoma cases.

Germline CDR1 and CDR2: SNHLY and FYNNEI. Trimming removed 3 bases at V and 6 bases at J, with 14 bases between. This CDR3 is built from 14 residues. Study-wide findings and caveats: At 0.1 to 3.0 mg/kg, clonal expansion of CD4+ and CD8+ blood T cells had occurred by week 6. Which antigen the expanded peripheral T cells recognized is unknown.

Regarding this clone: Its antigen remains unknown.

Sequencing was performed with immunoSEQ multiplex PCR; in TCRdb, only in-frame clones are kept and a portion is missing. The data contain some 50,000 clones, roughly four fifths of them singletons. Sequencing used CD4+ or CD8+ T cells sorted from blood, obtained in a trial of the OX40 agonist ivuxolimab. V is TRBV2 and J is TRBJ2-5, with D tentatively TRBD1 or TRBD2 (5 bases each). The source is an adult with an advanced solid tumor such as melanoma, head and neck, liver or kidney cancer. The DNA of the CDR3 is TGTGCCAGCAGTGAGTGGGGGAAAGGTCAGACCCAGTACTTC. It codes for CASSEWGKGQTQYF.